A selection of T cell receptor beta chains follows, all from one sample in a study of long-term antiretroviral therapy in people with HIV. TCRdb keeps only in-frame clones here, not all; method: immunoSEQ multiplex PCR. The sample consists of about 28,000 clones, roughly 89% of them appearing once. Material: unsorted PBMCs, obtained 0.4 years after starting antiretroviral therapy. The origin of the receptors is a man younger than 35 with HIV. CDR3s include the opening cysteine and the closing phenylalanine or tryptophan. A D gene is named only where the DNA matches it firmly. Clone size is given for some rows only: seen once, a few or many times, or a class if the clone is expanded.

v_gene: TRBV12-5; d_gene: .; abundance: .; j_gene: TRBJ2-7; CDR3nt: TGTGCTAGTGGTTTGCCAGGGAGCGAGCAGTACTTC; CDR3aa: CASGLPGSEQYF
v_gene: TRBV4-1; d_gene: .; abundance: .; j_gene: TRBJ1-2; CDR3nt: TGCGCCAGCAGCCCAGCAGGGATCTATGGCTACACCTTC; CDR3aa: CASSPAGIYGYTF
v_gene: TRBV19; d_gene: .; abundance: .; j_gene: TRBJ1-3; CDR3nt: TGTGCCAGTAGTATCCCCTTGGAGAGCGAAAGCTCTGGAAACACCATATATTTT; CDR3aa: CASSIPLESESSGNTIYF
v_gene: TRBV7-2; d_gene: .; abundance: .; j_gene: TRBJ2-7; CDR3nt: TGTGCCAGCAGCTTAGACGGGGGCGGCTCCTACGAGCAGTACTTC; CDR3aa: CASSLDGGGSYEQYF
v_gene: TRBV7-9; d_gene: .; abundance: .; j_gene: TRBJ2-4; CDR3nt: TGTGCCAGCAGCTTAGCGGGAGGTGGCCCAAAGGGCATTCAGTACTTC; CDR3aa: CASSLAGGGPKGIQYF
v_gene: TRBV28; d_gene: .; abundance: .; j_gene: TRBJ1-5; CDR3nt: TGTGCCAGCAGTTTATCAGGAAGCAATCAGCCCCAGCATTTT; CDR3aa: CASSLSGSNQPQHF
v_gene: TRBV5-6; d_gene: TRBD2; abundance: .; j_gene: TRBJ2-7; CDR3nt: TGTGCCAGCAGCACACTAGCGGGAGTCCTGCACGAGCAGTACTTC; CDR3aa: CASSTLAGVLHEQYF
v_gene: TRBV19; d_gene: .; abundance: .; j_gene: TRBJ2-3; CDR3nt: TGTGCCAGTAGACAGGGCGGGGATACGCAGTATTTT; CDR3aa: CASRQGGDTQYF
v_gene: TRBV7-9; d_gene: TRBD1; abundance: .; j_gene: TRBJ1-2; CDR3nt: TGTGCCAGCAGCTTCTACGGGACAGGGGACGATAGCTACACCTTC; CDR3aa: CASSFYGTGDDSYTF
v_gene: TRBV18; d_gene: TRBD1; abundance: few; j_gene: TRBJ1-1; CDR3nt: TGTGCCAGCTTGGGACAGGTGAACACTGAAGCTTTCTTT; CDR3aa: CASLGQVNTEAFF
v_gene: TRBV28; d_gene: .; abundance: .; j_gene: TRBJ1-1; CDR3nt: TGTGCCAGCAGAACGGCGCTACGGGGTAGGACTGAAGCTTTCTTT; CDR3aa: CASRTALRGRTEAFF
v_gene: TRBV5-1; d_gene: .; abundance: .; j_gene: TRBJ2-2; CDR3nt: TGCGCCAGCAGCCCGCGTGGCACCGGGGAGCTGTTTTTT; CDR3aa: CASSPRGTGELFF
v_gene: TRBV4-1; d_gene: .; abundance: .; j_gene: TRBJ1-5; CDR3nt: TGCGCCAGCAGCCAAAGAGAGGACGGAGGGCAGCCCCAGCATTTT; CDR3aa: CASSQREDGGQPQHF
v_gene: TRBV15; d_gene: TRBD2; abundance: .; j_gene: TRBJ2-2; CDR3nt: TGTGCCACCAGCAGAGCTGGCCCGCAGGATCTAGCGGGGGGGCTCACCGGGGAGCTGTTTTTT; CDR3aa: CATSRAGPQDLAGGLTGELFF
v_gene: TRBV19; d_gene: .; abundance: .; j_gene: TRBJ2-7; CDR3nt: TGTGCCAGTAGTTCCCCTGGGCGAGGAAGCTCCTACGAGCAGTACTTC; CDR3aa: CASSSPGRGSSYEQYF
v_gene: TRBV7-9; d_gene: .; abundance: .; j_gene: TRBJ1-4; CDR3nt: TGTGCCAGCACCAAGATCAGTTATTCAACTAATGAAAAACTGTTTTTT; CDR3aa: CASTKISYSTNEKLFF
v_gene: TRBV5-6; d_gene: .; abundance: .; j_gene: TRBJ2-3; CDR3nt: TGTGCCAGCAGCTTGGGCGGGTCATTAGATACGCAGTATTTT; CDR3aa: CASSLGGSLDTQYF
v_gene: TRBV12-5; d_gene: .; abundance: .; j_gene: TRBJ2-7; CDR3nt: TGTGCTAGTGGTTTGCCACAGGGCTCCTACGAGCAGTACTTC; CDR3aa: CASGLPQGSYEQYF
v_gene: TRBV19; d_gene: TRBD1; abundance: .; j_gene: TRBJ1-1; CDR3nt: TGTGCCAGTAGCTACGAGGGGGCGAGCACTGAAGCTTTCTTT; CDR3aa: CASSYEGASTEAFF
v_gene: TRBV19; d_gene: TRBD1; abundance: .; j_gene: TRBJ1-1; CDR3nt: TGTGCCAGTAGTATATCGACAGGGGGAGGAAACACTGAAGCTTTCTTT; CDR3aa: CASSISTGGGNTEAFF
v_gene: TRBV9; d_gene: .; abundance: once; j_gene: TRBJ2-7; CDR3nt: TGTGCCAGCAGCGTAGGGGGAGGAGGGCGGAACTACGAGCAGTACTTC; CDR3aa: CASSVGGGGRNYEQYF
v_gene: TRBV4-1; d_gene: TRBD2; abundance: .; j_gene: TRBJ2-7; CDR3nt: TGCGCCAGCAGCCACCGCTCTAGCGGGGGGAACCACGAGCAGTACTTC; CDR3aa: CASSHRSSGGNHEQYF
v_gene: TRBV10-3; d_gene: .; abundance: .; j_gene: TRBJ1-1; CDR3nt: TGTGCCATCAGTGACAACACTGATGAAGCTTTCTTT; CDR3aa: CAISDNTDEAFF
v_gene: TRBV19; d_gene: TRBD1; abundance: .; j_gene: TRBJ1-2; CDR3nt: TGTGCCAGTAGCGTATCGACAGGGGGCGCGTCGGCCTATGGCTACACCTTC; CDR3aa: CASSVSTGGASAYGYTF
v_gene: TRBV27; d_gene: .; abundance: once; j_gene: TRBJ2-7; CDR3nt: TGTGCCAGCGGGCTACAGGGTTTTAGGTTCTACGAGCAGTACTTC; CDR3aa: CASGLQGFRFYEQYF
v_gene: TRBV6-1; d_gene: .; abundance: .; j_gene: TRBJ2-7; CDR3nt: TGTGCCAGCAGTCTGCCATTTGGGGAGCAGTACTTC; CDR3aa: CASSLPFGEQYF
v_gene: TRBV14; d_gene: .; abundance: .; j_gene: TRBJ2-6; CDR3nt: TGTGCCAGCAGCCCAAGGGCGTTCTCTGGGGCCAACGTCCTGACTTTC; CDR3aa: CASSPRAFSGANVLTF
v_gene: TRBV5-6; d_gene: .; abundance: .; j_gene: TRBJ2-7; CDR3nt: TGTGCCAGCAGCCTCCCGGGACCACCCTCCTACGAGCAGTACTTC; CDR3aa: CASSLPGPPSYEQYF
v_gene: TRBV25-1; d_gene: .; abundance: .; j_gene: TRBJ1-5; CDR3nt: TGTGCCAGCAGGGGATCCGGTCAGCCCCAGCATTTT; CDR3aa: CASRGSGQPQHF
v_gene: TRBV5-1; d_gene: TRBD1; abundance: .; j_gene: TRBJ1-1; CDR3nt: TGCGCCAGCAGCTCCGGGACAGGGATCACTGAAGCTTTCTTT; CDR3aa: CASSSGTGITEAFF
v_gene: TRBV4-3; d_gene: .; abundance: .; j_gene: TRBJ2-7; CDR3nt: TGCGCCAGCAGCCAAGACGGGTACGAGCAGTACTTC; CDR3aa: CASSQDGYEQYF
v_gene: TRBV28; d_gene: TRBD1; abundance: few; j_gene: TRBJ2-7; CDR3nt: TGTGCCACCTTATTTGGACAGGGTCGGGACGAGCAGTACTTC; CDR3aa: CATLFGQGRDEQYF
v_gene: TRBV10-3; d_gene: .; abundance: .; j_gene: TRBJ1-2; CDR3nt: TGTGCCATCAGTGACCCCAAGCGGGGCTACACCTTC; CDR3aa: CAISDPKRGYTF
v_gene: TRBV6-1; d_gene: TRBD1; abundance: .; j_gene: TRBJ1-1; CDR3nt: TGTGCCAGCAGTGAAGGCAGGGGGAGGACTGAAGCTTTCTTT; CDR3aa: CASSEGRGRTEAFF
v_gene: TRBV20-1; d_gene: .; abundance: .; j_gene: TRBJ1-1; CDR3nt: TGCAGTGCCAAATCAGGCCGAGCTTTCTTT; CDR3aa: CSAKSGRAFF
v_gene: TRBV19; d_gene: .; abundance: .; j_gene: TRBJ1-5; CDR3nt: TGTGCCAGTAGTATAGATAACAGACTGAATCAGCCCCAGCATTTT; CDR3aa: CASSIDNRLNQPQHF
v_gene: TRBV18; d_gene: .; abundance: .; j_gene: TRBJ2-1; CDR3nt: TGTGCCAGCTCACCAACTCCCGGGGGCGCCTACAATGAGCAGTTCTTC; CDR3aa: CASSPTPGGAYNEQFF
v_gene: TRBV12-5; d_gene: .; abundance: .; j_gene: TRBJ2-7; CDR3nt: TGTGCTAGTGGTTTAGCCGGTGGAGCCTACGAGCAGTACTTC; CDR3aa: CASGLAGGAYEQYF
v_gene: TRBV5-6; d_gene: .; abundance: .; j_gene: TRBJ1-1; CDR3nt: TGTGCCAGCAGCCCTAATTTGGTCTTTCGGGCTTTCTTT; CDR3aa: CASSPNLVFRAFF
v_gene: TRBV5-6; d_gene: .; abundance: .; j_gene: TRBJ1-1; CDR3nt: TGTGCCAGCAACACGTTGGGGGGGCGGACTGAAGCTTTCTTT; CDR3aa: CASNTLGGRTEAFF
v_gene: TRBV27; d_gene: .; abundance: .; j_gene: TRBJ1-2; CDR3nt: TGTGCCAGCAGTTTAAGTGGTCTTTATGGCTACACCTTC; CDR3aa: CASSLSGLYGYTF
v_gene: TRBV20-1; d_gene: .; abundance: few; j_gene: TRBJ2-1; CDR3nt: TGCAGTGCTACCCTCAACAGTGAGCAGTTCTTC; CDR3aa: CSATLNSEQFF
v_gene: TRBV6-5; d_gene: .; abundance: few; j_gene: TRBJ1-1; CDR3nt: TGTGCCAGCAGTTACTCGACGGGGTTAGGCACTGAAGCTTTCTTT; CDR3aa: CASSYSTGLGTEAFF
v_gene: TRBV4-1; d_gene: TRBD2; abundance: .; j_gene: TRBJ2-1; CDR3nt: TGCGCCAGCAGCCAAGAAGGGACTAGCGGGGGGTACAATGAGCAGTTCTTC; CDR3aa: CASSQEGTSGGYNEQFF
v_gene: TRBV27; d_gene: TRBD1; abundance: .; j_gene: TRBJ2-7; CDR3nt: TGTGCCAGCAGTTGGGACAGCACCTACGAGCAGTACTTC; CDR3aa: CASSWDSTYEQYF
v_gene: TRBV6-5; d_gene: TRBD1; abundance: .; j_gene: TRBJ1-2; CDR3nt: TGTGCCAGCACCGACAGGGCACATGGCTACACCTTC; CDR3aa: CASTDRAHGYTF
v_gene: TRBV6-5; d_gene: .; abundance: .; j_gene: TRBJ1-5; CDR3nt: TGTGCCAGCGGTACTGTGGGTCAGGATCAGCCCCAGCATTTT; CDR3aa: CASGTVGQDQPQHF
v_gene: TRBV19; d_gene: .; abundance: .; j_gene: TRBJ2-1; CDR3nt: TGTGCCACTTCGTTGGGGGTTAATGAGCAGTTCTTC; CDR3aa: CATSLGVNEQFF
v_gene: TRBV11-2; d_gene: .; abundance: .; j_gene: TRBJ1-5; CDR3nt: TGTGCCAGCAGCTTAGTTGGAGGTGATCAGCCCCAGCATTTT; CDR3aa: CASSLVGGDQPQHF
v_gene: TRBV9; d_gene: .; abundance: .; j_gene: TRBJ1-4; CDR3nt: TGTGCCAGCAGCGTAGGGGCGGCTAATGAAAAACTGTTTTTT; CDR3aa: CASSVGAANEKLFF
v_gene: TRBV29-1; d_gene: .; abundance: .; j_gene: TRBJ2-7; CDR3nt: TGCAGCGTTGTTGGACAGCACTCCTACGAGCAGTACTTC; CDR3aa: CSVVGQHSYEQYF
v_gene: TRBV7-2; d_gene: .; abundance: .; j_gene: TRBJ2-1; CDR3nt: TGTGCCAGCAGCTTAGGGGGTTCCAATGAGCAGTTCTTC; CDR3aa: CASSLGGSNEQFF
v_gene: TRBV28; d_gene: .; abundance: .; j_gene: TRBJ2-7; CDR3nt: TGTGCCAGCAGTCAATCCGGGACAACCTACGAGCAGTACTTC; CDR3aa: CASSQSGTTYEQYF
v_gene: TRBV2; d_gene: .; abundance: .; j_gene: TRBJ2-7; CDR3nt: TGTGCCTCCTGGCAAGGTTTTCCGTACGAGCAGTACTTC; CDR3aa: CASWQGFPYEQYF
v_gene: TRBV27; d_gene: TRBD2; abundance: .; j_gene: TRBJ2-7; CDR3nt: TGTGCCAGCAGTCCGAGGACTAGCGGTTACGAGCAGTACTTC; CDR3aa: CASSPRTSGYEQYF
v_gene: TRBV13; d_gene: .; abundance: .; j_gene: TRBJ2-5; CDR3nt: TGTGCCAGCAGCTTAAAGGGGCTGGAGACCCAGTACTTC; CDR3aa: CASSLKGLETQYF
v_gene: TRBV5-1; d_gene: .; abundance: .; j_gene: TRBJ2-7; CDR3nt: TGCGCCAGCAGCTCCGGGGCTCACGAGCAGTACTTC; CDR3aa: CASSSGAHEQYF
v_gene: TRBV9; d_gene: TRBD1; abundance: .; j_gene: TRBJ1-1; CDR3nt: TGTGCCAGCAGCGTCGAACAGGGGGGGATGAACACTGAAGCTTTCTTT; CDR3aa: CASSVEQGGMNTEAFF
v_gene: TRBV6-5; d_gene: .; abundance: .; j_gene: TRBJ2-5; CDR3nt: TGTGCCAGCAGTTACTCAGGGGGCCAAGAGACCCAGTACTTC; CDR3aa: CASSYSGGQETQYF
v_gene: TRBV9; d_gene: TRBD2; abundance: .; j_gene: TRBJ2-1; CDR3nt: TGTGCCAGCAGCGTAAGACTAGCGGGATTGGACAATGAGCAGTTCTTC; CDR3aa: CASSVRLAGLDNEQFF